The rows below give T cell receptor beta chains drawn from one sample of a study of T cell responses to AZD1222 COVID-19 vaccine. Sequenced by immunoSEQ multiplex PCR; TCRdb stores in-frame clones only, minus some. The sample lists roughly 91,000 clones, 90% seen once, with 2.5% to 3.5% in the top ten. This specimen consisted of peripheral blood, obtained on day 0 of AZD1222 vaccination. The source is an adult in good health. The conserved cysteine and the conserved F or W are not part of the CDR3 here. A D gene is named only where the DNA matches it firmly.

D gene	J gene	V gene	CDR3 protein
NA	TRBJ2-7	TRBV6-1	ASSAARGLGFYEQY
NA	TRBJ2-2	TRBV5-5	ASSFLAEVGLDTGELF
NA	TRBJ1-1	TRBV2	ASSEAQEAGITEAF
TRBD1	TRBJ2-1	TRBV28	ASSSQGAHNYEQF
NA	TRBJ2-7	TRBV5-5	ASSFDSFSYEQY
NA	TRBJ2-1	TRBV6-5	ASSPLTSWGPEQF
NA	TRBJ1-1	TRBV2	ASSVPGDGTEAF
TRBD1	TRBJ1-3	TRBV29-1	SVRVTGDPGNTIY
NA	TRBJ1-4	TRBV18	ASSGGNDEKLF
TRBD1	TRBJ1-1	TRBV28	ASRPPGQGAPEAF
NA	TRBJ2-7	TRBV6-2/TRBV6-3	ASSYNPRYEQY
NA	TRBJ2-2	TRBV10-3	AISWDDNTGELF
NA	TRBJ1-1	TRBV6-5	ATQTGNTEAF
TRBD1	TRBJ1-1	TRBV10-1	ASSPNRGPDTEAF
NA	TRBJ1-2	TRBV28	ASSLASYYGYT
NA	TRBJ1-3	TRBV4-2	ASSQEGNTIY
NA	TRBJ2-1	TRBV12-3/TRBV12-4	ASRYGGEQF
NA	TRBJ1-1	TRBV18	ASSPGLEAF
NA	TRBJ2-3	TRBV30	RGRGIPGGTQY
NA	TRBJ2-1	TRBV18	ASSPGREQF
NA	TRBJ1-3	TRBV21-1	ASSKEDRYSGNTIY
TRBD2	TRBJ2-5	TRBV6-5	ASSYQGGRAKETQY
TRBD1	TRBJ1-1	TRBV7-9	ASNQQGKNTEAF
NA	TRBJ2-1	TRBV3-1/TRBV3-2	ASSPPIGYNEQF
NA	TRBJ1-1	TRBV27	ASSLTGGHTEAF
NA	TRBJ1-1	TRBV5-5	ASSFYSDGTNTEAF
NA	TRBJ2-2	TRBV19	ASRTDNTGELF
NA	TRBJ1-1	TRBV29-1	SASNTEAF